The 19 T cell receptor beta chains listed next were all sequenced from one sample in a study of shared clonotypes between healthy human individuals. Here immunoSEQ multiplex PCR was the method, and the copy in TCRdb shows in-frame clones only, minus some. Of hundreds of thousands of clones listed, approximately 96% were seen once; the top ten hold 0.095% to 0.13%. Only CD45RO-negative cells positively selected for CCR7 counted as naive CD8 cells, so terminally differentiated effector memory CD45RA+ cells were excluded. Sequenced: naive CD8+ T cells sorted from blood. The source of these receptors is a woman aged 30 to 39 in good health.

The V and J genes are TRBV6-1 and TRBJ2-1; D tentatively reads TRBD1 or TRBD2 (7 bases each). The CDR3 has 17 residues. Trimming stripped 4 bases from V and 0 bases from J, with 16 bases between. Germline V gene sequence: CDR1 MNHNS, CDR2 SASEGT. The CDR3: CASSGGGTESSYNEQFF. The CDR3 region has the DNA TGTGCCAGCAGTGGGGGGGGGACAGAGAGCTCCTACAATGAGCAGTTCTTC.

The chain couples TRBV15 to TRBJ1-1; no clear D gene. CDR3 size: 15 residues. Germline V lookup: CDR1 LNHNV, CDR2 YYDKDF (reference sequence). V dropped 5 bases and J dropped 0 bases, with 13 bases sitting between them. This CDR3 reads CATSPPTPMNTEAFF. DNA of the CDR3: TGTGCCACCAGCCCACCGACACCCATGAACACTGAAGCTTTCTTT.

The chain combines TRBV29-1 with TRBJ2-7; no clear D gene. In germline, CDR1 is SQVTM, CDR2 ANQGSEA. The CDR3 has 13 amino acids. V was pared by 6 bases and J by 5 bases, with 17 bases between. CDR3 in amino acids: CSVMVGWKDEQYF. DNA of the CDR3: TGCAGCGTGATGGTGGGATGGAAGGACGAGCAGTACTTC.

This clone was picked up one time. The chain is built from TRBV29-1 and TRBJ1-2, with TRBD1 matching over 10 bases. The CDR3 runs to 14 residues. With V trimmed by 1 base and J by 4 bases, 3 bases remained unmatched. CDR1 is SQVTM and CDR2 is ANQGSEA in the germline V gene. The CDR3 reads CSVEGQGAGYGYTF. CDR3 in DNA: TGCAGCGTTGAAGGACAGGGGGCCGGCTATGGCTACACCTTC. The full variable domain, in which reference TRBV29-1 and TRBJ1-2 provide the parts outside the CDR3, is SAVISQKPSRDICQRGTSLTIQCQVDSQVTMMFWYRQQPGQSLTLIATANQGSEATYESGFVIDKFPISRPNLTFSTLTVSNMSPEDSSIYLCSVEGQGAGYGYTFGSGTRLTVV.

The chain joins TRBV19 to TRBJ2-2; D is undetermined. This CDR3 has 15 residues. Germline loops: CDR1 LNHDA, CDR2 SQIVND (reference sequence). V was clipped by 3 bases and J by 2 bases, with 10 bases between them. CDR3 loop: CASSIGEPNTGELFF. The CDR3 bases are TGTGCCAGTAGTATTGGGGAACCTAACACCGGGGAGCTGTTTTTT.

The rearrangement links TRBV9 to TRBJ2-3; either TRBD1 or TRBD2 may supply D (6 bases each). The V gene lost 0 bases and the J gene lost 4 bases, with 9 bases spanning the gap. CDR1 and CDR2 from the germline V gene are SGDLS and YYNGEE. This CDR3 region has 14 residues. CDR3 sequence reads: CASSVGGASDTQYF. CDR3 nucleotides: TGTGCCAGCAGCGTAGGGGGGGCCTCAGATACGCAGTATTTT. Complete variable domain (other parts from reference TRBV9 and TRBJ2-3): DSGVTQTPKHLITATGQRVTLRCSPRSGDLSVYWYQQSLDQGLQFLIQYYNGEERAKGNILERFSAQQFPDLHSELNLSSLELGDSALYFCASSVGGASDTQYFGPGTRLTVL.

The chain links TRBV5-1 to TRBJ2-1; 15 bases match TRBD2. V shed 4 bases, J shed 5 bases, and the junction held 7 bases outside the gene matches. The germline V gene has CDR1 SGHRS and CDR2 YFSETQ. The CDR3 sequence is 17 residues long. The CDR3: CASSEGLAGGPDNEQFF. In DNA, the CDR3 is TGCGCCAGCAGCGAAGGACTAGCGGGAGGGCCTGACAATGAGCAGTTCTTC.

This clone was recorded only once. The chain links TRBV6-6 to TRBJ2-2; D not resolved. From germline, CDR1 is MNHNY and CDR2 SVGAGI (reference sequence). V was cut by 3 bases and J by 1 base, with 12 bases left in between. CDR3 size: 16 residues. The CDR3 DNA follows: TGTGCCAGCAGTTATAGGGCGGCTCAGAACACCGGGGAGCTGTTTTTT. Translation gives CASSYRAAQNTGELFF.

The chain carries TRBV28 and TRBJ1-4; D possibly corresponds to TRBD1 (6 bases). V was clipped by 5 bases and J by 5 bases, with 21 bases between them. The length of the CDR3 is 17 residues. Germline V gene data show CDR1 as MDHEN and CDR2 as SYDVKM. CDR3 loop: CASSPRTVYELNEKLFF. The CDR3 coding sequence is TGTGCCAGCAGTCCGCGGACAGTCTATGAGTTGAATGAAAAACTGTTTTTT.

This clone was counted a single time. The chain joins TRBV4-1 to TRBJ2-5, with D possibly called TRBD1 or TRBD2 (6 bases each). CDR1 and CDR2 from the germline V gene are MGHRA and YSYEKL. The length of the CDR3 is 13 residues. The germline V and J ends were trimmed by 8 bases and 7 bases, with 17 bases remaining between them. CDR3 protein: CASGKGGSGTQYF. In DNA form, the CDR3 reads TGCGCCAGCGGCAAGGGGGGTTCCGGGACCCAGTACTTC.

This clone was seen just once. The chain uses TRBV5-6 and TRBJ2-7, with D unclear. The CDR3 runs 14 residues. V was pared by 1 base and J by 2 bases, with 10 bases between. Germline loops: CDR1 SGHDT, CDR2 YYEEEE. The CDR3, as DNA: TGTGCCAGCAGCTTGCGGGTATTTACCTACGAGCAGTACTTC. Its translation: CASSLRVFTYEQYF.

CDR3 sequence: CASSWQGYNQPQHF. The CDR3 nucleotides read TGTGCCAGCAGTTGGCAGGGGTACAATCAGCCCCAGCATTTT. This rearrangement joins TRBV28 to TRBJ1-5; a weak D match, TRBD1 (6 bases). The CDR3 is 14 amino acids. Germline V gives CDR1 MDHEN, CDR2 SYDVKM. Between the trimmed V and J ends, which lost 4 bases and 3 bases, there was a span of 10 bases.

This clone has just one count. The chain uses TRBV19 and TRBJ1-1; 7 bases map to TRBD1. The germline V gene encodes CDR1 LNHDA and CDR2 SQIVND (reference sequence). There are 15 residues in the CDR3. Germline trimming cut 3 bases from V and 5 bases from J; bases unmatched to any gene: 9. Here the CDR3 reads CASSIQGVGRTEAFF. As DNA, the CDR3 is TGTGCCAGTAGTATTCAGGGGGTAGGAAGAACTGAAGCTTTCTTT.

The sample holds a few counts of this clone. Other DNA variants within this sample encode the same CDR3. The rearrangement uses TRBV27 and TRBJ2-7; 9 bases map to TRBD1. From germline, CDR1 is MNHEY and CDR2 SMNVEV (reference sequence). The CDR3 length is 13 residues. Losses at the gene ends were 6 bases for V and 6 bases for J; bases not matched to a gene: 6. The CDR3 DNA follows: TGTGCCAGCAGGGGGGGGACAGGGTTCGAGCAGTACTTC. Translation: CASRGGTGFEQYF.

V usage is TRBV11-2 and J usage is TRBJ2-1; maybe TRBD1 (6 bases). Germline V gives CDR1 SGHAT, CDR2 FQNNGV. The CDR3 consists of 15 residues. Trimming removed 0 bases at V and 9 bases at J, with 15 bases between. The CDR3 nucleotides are TGTGCCAGCAGCTTAGATTCGAGACAGGCGACTGAGCAGTTCTTC. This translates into CASSLDSRQATEQFF.

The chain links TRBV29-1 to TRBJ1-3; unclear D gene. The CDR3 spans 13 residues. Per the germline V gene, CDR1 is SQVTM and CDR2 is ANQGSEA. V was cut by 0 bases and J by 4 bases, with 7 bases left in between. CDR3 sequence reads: CSVEEGSGNTIYF. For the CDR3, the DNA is TGCAGCGTTGAAGAAGGGTCGGGAAACACCATATATTTT.

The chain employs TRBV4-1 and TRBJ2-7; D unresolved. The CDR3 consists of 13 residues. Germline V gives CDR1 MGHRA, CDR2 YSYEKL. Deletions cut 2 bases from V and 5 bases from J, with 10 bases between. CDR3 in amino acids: CASSQLGVHEQYF. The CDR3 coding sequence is TGCGCCAGCAGCCAACTTGGGGTCCACGAGCAGTACTTC.

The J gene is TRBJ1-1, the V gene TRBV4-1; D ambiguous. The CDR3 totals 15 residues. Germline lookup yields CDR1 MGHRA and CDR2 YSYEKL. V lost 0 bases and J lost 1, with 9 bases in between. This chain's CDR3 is CASSQDRLKNTEAFF. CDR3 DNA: TGCGCCAGCAGCCAAGATCGGCTCAAGAACACTGAAGCTTTCTTT.

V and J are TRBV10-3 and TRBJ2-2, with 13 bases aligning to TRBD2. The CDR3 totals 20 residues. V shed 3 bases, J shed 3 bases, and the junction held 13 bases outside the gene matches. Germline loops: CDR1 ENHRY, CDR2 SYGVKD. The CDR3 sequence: CAISDPPSRGLAGYTGELFF. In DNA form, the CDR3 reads TGTGCCATCAGTGACCCCCCCAGCCGGGGACTAGCGGGGTACACCGGGGAGCTGTTTTTT.